What follows are 20 T cell receptor beta chains derived from one specimen sequenced in a study of T cell changes during pregnancy in multiple sclerosis. Using immunoSEQ multiplex PCR, the repertoire was profiled, and TCRdb retains in-frame clones only, with some absent. The sample lists approximately 53,000 clones, 80% to 95% seen once, with 0.25% to 0.3% in the top ten. Sequenced material: CD4+ T cells from peripheral blood mononuclear cells, taken in the second trimester of pregnancy. These receptor sequences come from a female donor with multiple sclerosis, enrolled in a pregnancy study.

The chain combines TRBV6-1 with TRBJ2-6; 7 bases are a match to TRBD1. Germline V gives CDR1 MNHNS, CDR2 SASEGT. CDR3 length: 15 amino acids. V gave up 1 base and J gave up 9 bases; unmatched junction bases: 6. The CDR3 bases are TGTGCCAGCAGTGAAGTAGGGGGCTCAGTCAACGTCCTGACTTTC. The encoded protein is CASSEVGGSVNVLTF.

The rearrangement links TRBV2 to TRBJ2-1; D is undetermined. Per the germline V gene, CDR1 is SNHLY and CDR2 is FYNNEI. This CDR3 has 13 residues. Trimming shortened V by 8 bases and J by 4 bases, and 12 bases separated the two germline ends. The CDR3: CASGLLLYNEQFF. Here the CDR3 DNA reads TGTGCCAGCGGCCTTTTATTGTACAATGAGCAGTTCTTC.

The rearrangement links TRBV4-2 to TRBJ1-6; D remains unclear. In germline, CDR1 is LGHNA, CDR2 YNFKEQ. V was cut by 4 bases and J by 9 bases, with 10 bases left in between. The CDR3 loop spans 13 amino acids. CDR3 sequence reads: CASSPRLGSPLHF. The CDR3 region has the DNA TGTGCCAGCAGCCCCAGACTGGGTTCACCCCTCCACTTT.

V is TRBV19 and J is TRBJ2-1; D not resolved. The CDR3 runs to 11 residues. From germline, CDR1 is LNHDA and CDR2 SQIVND (reference sequence). The V end was cut by 5 bases, the J end by 8 bases, with 7 bases between. The CDR3 nucleotides read TGTGCCAGTAGTCTCCTCCATGAGCAGTTCTTC. This codes for CASSLLHEQFF. Drawing the rest from reference TRBV19 and TRBJ2-1, the complete variable domain is DGGITQSPKYLFRKEGQNVTLSCEQNLNHDAMYWYRQDPGQGLRLIYYSQIVNDFQKGDIAEGYSVSREKKESFPLTVTSAQKNPTAFYLCASSLLHEQFFGPGTRLTVL.

Only a few counts were recorded for this clone. CDR3: CASSIETGGAGTEAFF. The DNA for the CDR3 is TGTGCCAGTAGTATAGAGACAGGGGGCGCGGGGACTGAAGCTTTCTTT. The chain recombines TRBV19 with TRBJ1-1; 10 bases agree with TRBD1. J was trimmed by 5 bases and V by 0 bases; bases with no gene match: 6. The CDR3 has 16 amino acids. Germline-derived CDR1 and CDR2 are LNHDA and SQIVND (reference sequence).

This chain uses TRBV6-8 with TRBJ1-5; 12 bases agree with TRBD1. The CDR3 extends over 21 amino acids. Trimming cost V 3 bases and J 3 bases; bases outside gene matches: 18. Per germline, CDR1 MNHGY and CDR2 SAAAGT. DNA of the CDR3: TGTGCCAGCAGTTATTGGGAACCGGGACAGGGGGCGAGGGGGCACAATCAGCCCCAGCATTTT. Its protein product is CASSYWEPGQGARGHNQPQHF.

The J gene is TRBJ2-3, the V gene TRBV7-2; D might be TRBD1 (5 bases). V was clipped by 3 bases and J by 1 base, with 14 bases between them. The CDR3 has 16 amino acids. Germline V gene data show CDR1 as SGHTA and CDR2 as FQGNSA. The CDR3 protein is CASSLGPKTGTDTQYF. CDR3 nucleotides: TGTGCCAGCAGCTTGGGGCCCAAGACGGGCACAGATACGCAGTATTTT. Looking up the rest from reference TRBV7-2 and TRBJ2-3 gives the full variable domain: GAGVSQSPSNKVTEKGKDVELRCDPISGHTALYWYRQSLGQGLEFLIYFQGNSAPDKSGLPSDRFSAERTGGSVSTLTIQRTQQEDSAVYLCASSLGPKTGTDTQYFGPGTRLTVL.

The chain joins TRBV5-6 to TRBJ1-1; 11 bases line up with TRBD1. Trimming took 3 bases from V and 10 from J; bases not matched to a gene: 8. The germline V gene has CDR1 SGHDT and CDR2 YYEEEE. CDR3 size: 14 residues. The CDR3 here is CASSSLDRGLVAFF. The CDR3, as DNA: TGTGCCAGCAGCTCCCTGGACAGGGGGCTTGTAGCTTTCTTT.

This chain connects TRBV19 to TRBJ2-7; TRBD1 is a possible D gene (5 bases). Trimming removed 5 bases from V and 5 bases from J, with 19 bases in between. Looked up from germline, CDR1 is LNHDA and CDR2 is SQIVND (reference sequence). The CDR3 spans 15 residues. The CDR3 region is CASSFGTGSYNEQYF. In DNA form, the CDR3 reads TGTGCCAGTAGTTTTGGAACAGGATCTTACAACGAGCAGTACTTC.

The J gene is TRBJ2-3, the V gene TRBV18; D remains unclear. This CDR3 is built from 13 residues. The germline V gene has CDR1 KGHSH and CDR2 LQKENI. Trimming left V 6 bases short and J 6 bases short, with 13 bases between. The CDR3 is CASSPQNADTQYF. In DNA, the CDR3 is TGTGCCAGCTCCCCCCAAAACGCGGATACGCAGTATTTT.

In its sample, this clone was seen once. V gene TRBV11-2 combines with J gene TRBJ2-3; TRBD1 agrees at 9 bases. This CDR3 contains 16 residues. The V gene's germline CDR1 is SGHAT and CDR2 FQNNGV. The trim removed 3 bases at V and 2 bases at J, leaving 6 bases unmatched. The CDR3: CASSFNRGQYTDTQYF. The CDR3 nucleotides are TGTGCCAGCAGCTTCAACAGGGGGCAATACACAGATACGCAGTATTTT.

V usage is TRBV30 and J usage is TRBJ2-5; 9 nucleotides match TRBD1. J gave up 7 bases and V 0 bases, and 3 bases lay outside the gene matches. The CDR3 consists of 13 residues. From germline, CDR1 is GTSNPN and CDR2 SVGIG (reference sequence). The CDR3 DNA sequence: TGTGCCTGGAGTGTACAGGGGGCGGGGACCCAGTACTTC. Translating gives CAWSVQGAGTQYF.

This clone appeared a few times. The V and J genes are TRBV7-6 and TRBJ2-7; possible D gene TRBD2, 6 bases. CDR1 and CDR2 from the germline V gene are SGHVS and FNYEAQ. This CDR3 is built from 15 residues. The V gene lost 1 base and the J gene lost 6 bases, with 16 bases spanning the gap. CDR3 region: CASSLESGFSLEQYF. The CDR3 coding sequence is TGTGCCAGCAGCTTAGAGAGCGGGTTCTCGCTCGAGCAGTACTTC.

V gene TRBV2 combines with J gene TRBJ2-2; 8 nucleotides match TRBD1. The CDR3 loop spans 14 amino acids. The trim removed 3 bases at V and 7 bases at J, leaving 4 bases unmatched. Germline values: CDR1 SNHLY, CDR2 FYNNEI. For the CDR3, the DNA is TGTGCCAGCAGTGATGACAGGGGCATCGGGGAGCTGTTTTTT. Its protein product is CASSDDRGIGELFF. Based on the CDR3 plus reference TRBV2 and TRBJ2-2, the full variable domain is EPEVTQTPSHQVTQMGQEVILRCVPISNHLYFYWYRQILGQKVEFLVSFYNNEISEKSEIFDDQFSVERPDGSNFTLKIRSTKLEDSAMYFCASSDDRGIGELFFGEGSRLTVL.

The table lists this clone with a few counts. This chain joins TRBV29-1 and TRBJ2-2, with 9 bases identical to TRBD2. The CDR3 sequence is 15 residues long. Losses at the gene ends were 4 bases for V and 5 bases for J; bases not matched to a gene: 8. CDR1 and CDR2 from the germline V gene are SQVTM and ANQGSEA. CDR3 sequence reads: CSVGTSGPHTGELFF. For the CDR3, the DNA is TGCAGCGTTGGTACTAGCGGGCCCCATACCGGGGAGCTGTTTTTT.

Only one count was recorded for this clone. The chain couples TRBV25-1 to TRBJ1-2; 10 bases align to TRBD1. The J segment lost 2 bases and the V segment lost 5 bases, leaving 5 bases of the junction unmatched. Germline V gene data show CDR1 as MGHDK and CDR2 as SYGVNS. The CDR3 is made up of 15 amino acids. The DNA of the CDR3 is TGTGCCAGCAGTTCCCGGACAGGGGGGAACTATGGCTACACCTTC. This translates into CASSSRTGGNYGYTF.

This chain links TRBV5-6 with TRBJ2-7; D unresolved. V was cut by 4 bases and J by 0 bases, with 14 bases left in between. Germline V lookup: CDR1 SGHDT, CDR2 YYEEEE. CDR3 length: 15 amino acids. CDR3 DNA sequence: TGTGCCAGCAGCCCTCGGATGGCGGTCTCCTACGAGCAGTACTTC. It is translated as CASSPRMAVSYEQYF.

The V and J genes are TRBV15 and TRBJ2-2; TRBD1 matches at 7 bases. V shed 0 bases and J 6 bases; nucleotides not matched to a gene: 7. CDR3 size: 16 residues. Germline CDR1 LNHNV, CDR2 YYDKDF (reference sequence). CDR3 coding DNA: TGTGCCACCAGCAGAGATAGGAAGGGGGCGGCCGGGGAGCTGTTTTTT. Translation gives CATSRDRKGAAGELFF.

The chain carries TRBV7-9 and TRBJ2-7; D remains ambiguous. The V end was cut by 3 bases, the J end by 2 bases, with 11 bases between. The CDR3 contains 14 residues. Germline V CDR1 and CDR2: SEHNR, FQNEAQ (reference sequence). CDR3 sequence reads: CASSFSNSTYEQYF. Here the CDR3 DNA reads TGTGCCAGCAGCTTTTCTAACTCCACCTACGAGCAGTACTTC.

This chain uses TRBV2 with TRBJ2-3, with D tentatively TRBD2 (7 bases). Trimming cost V 7 bases and J 2 bases, with 10 bases left between them. Germline CDR1 and CDR2: SNHLY and FYNNEI. The CDR3 length is 13 residues. This chain's CDR3 is CASTRGATDTQYF. The CDR3 DNA follows: TGTGCCAGCACACGGGGGGCCACAGATACGCAGTATTTT. Together with reference TRBV2 and TRBJ2-3, the CDR3 gives the full variable domain: EPEVTQTPSHQVTQMGQEVILRCVPISNHLYFYWYRQILGQKVEFLVSFYNNEISEKSEIFDDQFSVERPDGSNFTLKIRSTKLEDSAMYFCASTRGATDTQYFGPGTRLTVL.